What follows is one TCR beta chain and its context. The antigen is undetermined. This sample was taken from a study of cytomegalovirus exposure and HLA in healthy donors. Study in general: Later analysis reported that the roughly 130 validation repertoires shared the platform of the 500 to 750 first-cohort repertoires. Broader study findings: The authors enumerated around 150 TCR beta chains as linked to cytomegalovirus. In vitro assays verified that a few CMV-associated chains recognized CMV antigens specifically. Subsequent analysis revealed that first-cohort TCR clusters tended to co-occur in the roughly 120 validation repertoires.

Trimming stripped 4 bases from V and 5 bases from J, with 9 bases between. The CDR3 has 12 amino acids. Germline V gene sequence: CDR1 SGHNT, CDR2 YYREEE (reference sequence). Produced via immunoSEQ multiplex PCR; TCRdb's table is partial and in-frame only. The sample consists of about 50,000 clones, over 75% of them appearing once. The rearrangement uses TRBV5-4 and TRBJ2-5; D call uncertain. The specimen sequenced was PBMCs. The clonotype originates from a woman between 25 and 40 years old in good health and CMV-seronegative. Here the CDR3 reads CASSVARETQYF. The CDR3 DNA sequence: TGTGCCAGCAGCGTTGCTAGGGAGACCCAGTACTTC.